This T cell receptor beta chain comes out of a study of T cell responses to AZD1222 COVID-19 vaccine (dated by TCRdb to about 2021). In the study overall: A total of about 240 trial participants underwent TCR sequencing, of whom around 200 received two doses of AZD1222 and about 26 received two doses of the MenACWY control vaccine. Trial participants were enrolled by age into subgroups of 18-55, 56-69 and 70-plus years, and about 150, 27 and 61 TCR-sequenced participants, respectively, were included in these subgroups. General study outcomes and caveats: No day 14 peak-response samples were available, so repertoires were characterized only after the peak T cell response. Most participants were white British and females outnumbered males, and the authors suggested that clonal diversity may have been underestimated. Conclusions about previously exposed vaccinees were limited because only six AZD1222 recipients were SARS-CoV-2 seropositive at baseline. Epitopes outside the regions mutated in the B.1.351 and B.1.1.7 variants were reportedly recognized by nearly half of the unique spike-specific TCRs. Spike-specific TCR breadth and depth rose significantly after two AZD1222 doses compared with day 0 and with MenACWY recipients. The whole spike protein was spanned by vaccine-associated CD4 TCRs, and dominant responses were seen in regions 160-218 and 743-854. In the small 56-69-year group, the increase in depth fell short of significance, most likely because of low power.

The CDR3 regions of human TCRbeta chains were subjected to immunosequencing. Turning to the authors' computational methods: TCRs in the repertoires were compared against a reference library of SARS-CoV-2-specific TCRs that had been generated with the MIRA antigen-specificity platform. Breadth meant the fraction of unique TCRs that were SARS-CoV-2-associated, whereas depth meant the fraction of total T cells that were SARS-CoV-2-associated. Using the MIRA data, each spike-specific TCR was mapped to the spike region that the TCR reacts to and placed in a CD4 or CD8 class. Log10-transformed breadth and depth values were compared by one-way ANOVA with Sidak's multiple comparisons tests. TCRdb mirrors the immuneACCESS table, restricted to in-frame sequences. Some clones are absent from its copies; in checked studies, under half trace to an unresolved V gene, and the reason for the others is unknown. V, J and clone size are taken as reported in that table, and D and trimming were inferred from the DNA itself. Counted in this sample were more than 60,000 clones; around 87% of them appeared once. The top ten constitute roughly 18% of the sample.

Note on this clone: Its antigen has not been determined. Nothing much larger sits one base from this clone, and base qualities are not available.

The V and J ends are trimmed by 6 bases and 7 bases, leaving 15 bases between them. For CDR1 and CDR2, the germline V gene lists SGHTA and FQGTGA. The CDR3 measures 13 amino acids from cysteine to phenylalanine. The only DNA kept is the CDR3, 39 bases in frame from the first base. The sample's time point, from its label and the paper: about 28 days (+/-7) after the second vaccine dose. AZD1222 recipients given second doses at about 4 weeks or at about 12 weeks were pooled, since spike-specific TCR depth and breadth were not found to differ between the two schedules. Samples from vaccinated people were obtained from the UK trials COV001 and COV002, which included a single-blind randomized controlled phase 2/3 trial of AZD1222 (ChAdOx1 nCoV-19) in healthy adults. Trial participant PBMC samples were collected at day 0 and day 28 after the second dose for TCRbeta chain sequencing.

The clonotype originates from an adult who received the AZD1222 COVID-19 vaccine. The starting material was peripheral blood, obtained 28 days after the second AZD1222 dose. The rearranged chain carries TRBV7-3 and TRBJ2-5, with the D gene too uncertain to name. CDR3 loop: CASSFDPAATQYF. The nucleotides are TGTGCCAGCAGTTTTGACCCTGCGGCGACCCAGTACTTC. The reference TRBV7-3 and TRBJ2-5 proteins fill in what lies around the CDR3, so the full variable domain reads GAGVSQTPSNKVTEKGKYVELRCDPISGHTALYWYRQSLGQGPEFLIYFQGTGAADDSGLPNDRFFAVRPEGSVSTLKIQRTERGDSAVYLCASSFDPAATQYFGPGTRLLVL.